A single sample is the source of the 14 T cell receptor beta chains below, sequenced in a study of blood T cell repertoires in COVID-19. Repertoires were generated with immunoSEQ multiplex PCR, while TCRdb's copy carries only in-frame clones and drops some. The sample lists about 400,000 clones, more than 80% occurring once. Specimen: peripheral blood. The source is a man in his forties with acute or convalescent COVID-19.

A word on this clone: Additional DNA sequences in this sample encode the identical CDR3. The V call is TRBV27, the J call TRBJ1-5; D is unresolved. Germline V lookup: CDR1 MNHEY, CDR2 SMNVEV (reference sequence). V lost 2 bases and J lost 0, with 5 bases in between. The CDR3 length is 14 residues. CDR3 sequence (DNA): TGTGCCAGCAGTTTACGCGATAGCAATCAGCCCCAGCATTTT. Its protein product is CASSLRDSNQPQHF.

This chain uses TRBV6-5 with TRBJ2-3; D not certain. The V and J ends lost 0 bases and 6 bases respectively, with 16 bases between them. Per germline, CDR1 MNHEY and CDR2 SVGAGI. CDR3 length: 16 residues. The CDR3, as DNA: TGTGCCAGCAGTTACTCGCATCCACTAAATGGGGATACGCAGTATTTT. Amino acids: CASSYSHPLNGDTQYF.

This chain joins TRBV5-5 and TRBJ1-2; tentatively, D is TRBD1 (5 bases). With 3 bases removed from V and 8 bases from J, the gap between germline ends came to 14 bases. This CDR3 spans 13 amino acids. The germline V gene has CDR1 SGHKS and CDR2 YYEKEE (reference sequence). CDR3: CASSSTVLWGYTF. In DNA, the CDR3 is TGTGCCAGCAGCTCGACAGTGCTCTGGGGCTACACCTTC.

CDR3 in amino acids: CAWRGQGENGYTF. DNA of the CDR3: TGTGCCTGGAGGGGTCAGGGGGAAAATGGCTACACCTTC. J is TRBJ1-2 and V is TRBV30, with 7 bases matching TRBD1. V shed 3 bases and J 6 bases; nucleotides not matched to a gene: 7. Germline CDR1 reads GTSNPN; CDR2 reads SVGIG (reference sequence). This CDR3 spans 13 amino acids.

The chain joins TRBV28 to TRBJ1-2; a possible D gene is TRBD1 (6 bases). The germline V gene encodes CDR1 MDHEN and CDR2 SYDVKM. The CDR3 extends over 14 amino acids. The V end lost 1 base, the J end lost 8 bases, and 14 bases lay between the germline ends. This CDR3 reads CASSLSGAERGYTF. DNA of the CDR3: TGTGCCAGCAGTTTATCAGGGGCAGAAAGGGGCTACACCTTC.

This clone was observed once. This chain joins TRBV7-9 and TRBJ1-2; D remains unclear. This CDR3 spans 16 amino acids. Germline CDR1 and CDR2: SEHNR and FQNEAQ (reference sequence). Trimming stripped 5 bases from V and 0 bases from J, with 16 bases between. CDR3 nucleotides: TGTGCCAGCAGCAACACCAACCACGTTACTAACTATGGCTACACCTTC. Its translation: CASSNTNHVTNYGYTF.

The chain has TRBV1 and TRBJ2-4; TRBD1 reflects the table's D call only, with no check against the DNA. TRBV1 is annotated as a pseudogene. The CDR3 is made up of 17 amino acids. The CDR3 region is CTSSQVVQGVTKNIQYF. CDR3 bases: TGCACCAGCAGCCAAGTGGTACAGGGGGTAACCAAAAACATTCAGTACTTC.

The chain's CDR3 is CASSQEDPQIYEQYF. In DNA form, the CDR3 reads TGCGCCAGCAGTCAAGAGGATCCGCAGATCTACGAGCAGTACTTC. This chain links TRBV23-1 with TRBJ2-7; D call uncertain. TRBV23-1 falls under the ORF class, with uncertain function. V was clipped by 2 bases and J by 3 bases, with 14 bases between them. This CDR3 comprises 15 residues.

The chain recombines TRBV28 with TRBJ1-1; D ambiguous. CDR3 length: 16 residues. Per the germline V gene, CDR1 is MDHEN and CDR2 is SYDVKM. V was pared by 8 bases and J by 2 bases, with 21 bases between. The CDR3 DNA is TGTGCCAGCGGAAGTCGGGGTAACATCGACAACACTGAAGCTTTCTTT. It translates to CASGSRGNIDNTEAFF.

The chain is built from TRBV4-1 and TRBJ1-2; no clear D. The CDR3 loop spans 15 amino acids. With 0 bases removed from V and 2 bases from J, the gap between germline ends came to 10 bases. Germline V gives CDR1 MGHRA, CDR2 YSYEKL. CDR3 sequence reads: CASSQEQNSNYGYTF. CDR3 nucleotide sequence: TGCGCCAGCAGCCAAGAACAAAACAGCAACTATGGCTACACCTTC.

This chain joins TRBV5-6 and TRBJ2-7, with D possibly matching TRBD1 (5 bases). The germline V and J ends were trimmed by 5 bases and 1 base, with 10 bases remaining between them. Germline-derived CDR1 and CDR2 are SGHDT and YYEEEE. The CDR3 sequence is 13 residues long. As DNA, the CDR3 is TGTGCCAGCAGAAGGGGCAGATCCTACGAGCAGTACTTC. Protein sequence: CASRRGRSYEQYF.

The V gene is TRBV10-3, the J gene TRBJ2-4; TRBD1 is a possible D gene (6 bases). Germline CDR1 reads ENHRY; CDR2 reads SYGVKD. CDR3 length: 13 residues. The V gene lost 3 bases and the J gene lost 12 bases, with 15 bases spanning the gap. CDR3 loop: CAISDRDQQGQYF. CDR3 DNA sequence: TGTGCCATCAGTGACCGGGACCAACAGGGTCAGTACTTC.

The V and J genes are TRBV4-2 and TRBJ2-3; TRBD2 agrees at 16 bases. In germline, CDR1 is LGHNA, CDR2 YNFKEQ. The CDR3 totals 18 residues. V lost 3 bases to trimming and J lost 3 bases; unmatched junction nucleotides: 6. CDR3 in amino acids: CASSQGLAGGPKTDTQYF. CDR3 DNA: TGTGCCAGCAGCCAGGGACTAGCGGGGGGGCCAAAGACAGATACGCAGTATTTT.

This chain links TRBV4-1 with TRBJ1-4; unclear D gene. Germline V gene lookup returns CDR1 MGHRA and CDR2 YSYEKL. The V end was cut by 4 bases, the J end by 8 bases, with 11 bases between. The CDR3 is 13 amino acids. CDR3 in amino acids: CASSLAPEEKLFF. CDR3 nucleotides: TGCGCCAGCAGCCTAGCTCCGGAGGAAAAACTGTTTTTT.